These 11 T cell receptor beta chains share one sample of origin, sequenced in a study of glioma-infiltrating T cells after dendritic cell vaccination. Profiling relied on immunoSEQ multiplex PCR, and the TCRdb table lists in-frame clones only, not all of them. The sample includes 80,000 to 100,000 clones, approximately 80% seen only once; the top ten take 5.5% to 7%. The sequenced sample was blood, obtained before dendritic cell vaccination. Receptor source: a human donor with glioblastoma.

With respect to this clone: The DNA is left out, because the CDR3 cannot be placed on it with certainty; the CDR3 is given as TCRdb lists it. CDR3 loop: CASSKWGPGNTIYF. This chain uses TRBV21-1 with TRBJ1-3; the tabulated D call, TRBD1, remains unverified against the DNA. TRBV21-1 is recorded as a pseudogene. Counting both end residues, the CDR3 totals 14 amino acids.

V gene TRBV7-8 combines with J gene TRBJ1-2; TRBD1 is a possible D gene (6 bases). This CDR3 has 17 residues. Trimming stripped 2 bases from V and 5 bases from J, with 21 bases between. Germline CDR1 is SGHVS and CDR2 is FQNEAQ. CDR3 in DNA: TGTGCCAGCAGCTTAAGGGGGGGGCGATTGGAAGGGTATGGCTACACCTTC. As protein: CASSLRGGRLEGYGYTF.

This clone was recorded a few times. The chain uses TRBV20-1 and TRBJ2-5; D is uncertain. This CDR3 has 10 amino acids. V lost 3 bases and J lost 9, with 8 bases in between. Per the germline V gene, CDR1 is DFQATT and CDR2 is SNEGSKA (reference sequence). In nucleotides, the CDR3 is TGCAGTGCTAGCGCTGAGTCCCAGTACTTC. It is translated as CSASAESQYF.

The genes are TRBV28 and TRBJ1-1; no clear D gene. This CDR3 is 14 amino acids long. Per the germline V gene, CDR1 is MDHEN and CDR2 is SYDVKM. Trimming removed 3 bases from V and 1 base from J, with 9 bases in between. The CDR3 is CASSFASANTEAFF. Written as DNA, the CDR3 is TGTGCCAGCAGTTTCGCCAGCGCGAACACTGAAGCTTTCTTT.

This chain uses TRBV6-5 with TRBJ2-5; TRBD1 agrees at 7 bases. The germline V gene has CDR1 MNHEY and CDR2 SVGAGI. The CDR3 sequence is 15 residues long. Trimming cost V 6 bases and J 1 base; bases outside gene matches: 8. This chain's CDR3 is CASRPQTGIQETQYF. The CDR3 DNA follows: TGTGCCAGCAGACCACAGACAGGGATCCAAGAGACCCAGTACTTC.

V and J are TRBV9 and TRBJ1-2, with 9 bases identical to TRBD1. In germline, CDR1 is SGDLS, CDR2 YYNGEE. V trimming: 4 bases; J trimming: 6 bases; junction bases outside the gene matches: 7. This CDR3 is 14 amino acids long. CDR3 nucleotide sequence: TGTGCCAGCAGCTATCGGACAGGGGAGGATGGCTACACCTTC. Translated: CASSYRTGEDGYTF.

CDR3 residues: CASSLALQGTHEQYF. As DNA, the CDR3 is TGTGCCAGCAGCTTAGCTCTCCAGGGGACCCACGAGCAGTACTTC. The chain combines TRBV11-2 with TRBJ2-7, with D possibly TRBD1 on 6 matching bases. CDR3 length: 15 residues. Trimming took off 1 base at V and 5 bases at J, with 15 bases between the two ends. Germline V CDR1 and CDR2: SGHAT, FQNNGV.

This clone was seen only a few times. One end of the junction fails to match germline, which may point to a read error. This sequence joins TRBV10-3 and TRBJ2-2; D is uncertain. CDR3 size: 13 residues. Germline CDR1 reads ENHRY; CDR2 reads SYGVKD. The DNA of the CDR3 is TGTGCCAGCAGTGACTCGTTCACCGGGGAGCTGTTTTTT. Amino acid sequence: CASSDSFTGELFF.

CDR3 DNA: TGTGCCAGCAGCTTGGGGTCCAGGTACGAGCAGTACTTC. Amino acids: CASSLGSRYEQYF. This chain joins TRBV5-4 and TRBJ2-7; D call uncertain. Germline lookup yields CDR1 SGHNT and CDR2 YYREEE (reference sequence). V lost 0 bases, J lost 4 bases, and 8 bases lay in between. The CDR3 is 13 residues long.

The chain recombines TRBV28 with TRBJ1-5; D might be TRBD1 (5 bases). In germline, CDR1 is MDHEN, CDR2 SYDVKM. The V end lost 3 bases, the J end lost 4 bases, and 10 bases lay between the germline ends. The CDR3 totals 14 residues. CDR3 in amino acids: CASSFGGPNQPQHF. The CDR3 DNA follows: TGTGCCAGCAGTTTCGGGGGTCCAAATCAGCCCCAGCATTTT.

This clone was recorded only once. This chain links TRBV5-4 with TRBJ2-6; tentatively, D is TRBD2 (6 bases). The CDR3 totals 18 residues. Per the germline V gene, CDR1 is SGHNT and CDR2 is YYREEE (reference sequence). V was shortened by 4 bases and J by 0 bases, with 17 bases between the two germline ends. The CDR3 sequence: CASSPAPAGNSGANVLTF. DNA for the CDR3: TGTGCCAGCAGCCCGGCCCCGGCGGGAAACTCTGGGGCCAACGTCCTGACTTTC.